These T cell receptor beta chains were read from a single sample in a study of blood T cells in healthy people across ages. TCRdb fed the 5' RACE reads into MiXCR, producing one record per CDR3 protein. This table holds some 640,000 distinct CDR3 sequences, 25% to 30% found once. Material for sequencing was blood. These receptors were obtained from a woman older than 75 in good health. CDR3s include the opening cysteine and the closing phenylalanine or tryptophan. D genes are given only for firm matches. Clone size appears in some rows only: once, few, many, or a class for an expanded clone.

J gene: TRBJ2-3
V gene: TRBV7-2
clone size: many
D gene: .
CDR3 DNA: TGTGCCAGCAGCCCCCAACGGGGAGATACGCAGTATTTT
CDR3 protein: CASSPQRGDTQYF

J gene: TRBJ2-5
V gene: TRBV5-1
clone size: many
D gene: .
CDR3 DNA: TGCGCCAGCAGCTTAATCGGAAAGACACAAGAGACCCAGTACTTC
CDR3 protein: CASSLIGKTQETQYF

J gene: TRBJ1-3
V gene: TRBV20-1
clone size: few
D gene: .
CDR3 DNA: TGCAGTGCCACCAAACTGGACACCATATATTTT
CDR3 protein: CSATKLDTIYF

J gene: TRBJ1-1
V gene: TRBV11-2
clone size: few
D gene: .
CDR3 DNA: TGTGCCAGCAGCTTCGGGGGACTTGGGAACACTGAAGCTTTCTTT
CDR3 protein: CASSFGGLGNTEAFF

J gene: TRBJ2-3
V gene: TRBV20-1
clone size: many
D gene: .
CDR3 DNA: TGCAGTGCTAGCCTAGTCCCCACAGATACGCAGTATTTT
CDR3 protein: CSASLVPTDTQYF

J gene: TRBJ2-2
V gene: TRBV9
clone size: .
D gene: TRBD2
CDR3 DNA: TGTGCCAGCAGCGCGGGGACTAGCATCGGGGAGCTGTTTTTT
CDR3 protein: CASSAGTSIGELFF

J gene: TRBJ2-3
V gene: TRBV5-1
clone size: many
D gene: .
CDR3 DNA: TGCGCCAGCAGCTTGCAGGACGCCACAGATACGCAGTATTTT
CDR3 protein: CASSLQDATDTQYF

J gene: TRBJ2-7
V gene: TRBV29-1
clone size: many
D gene: TRBD1
CDR3 DNA: TGCAGCGTTCGACCAAGGGTATCGGGGACAGGGGGCCACGAGCAGTACTTC
CDR3 protein: CSVRPRVSGTGGHEQYF

J gene: TRBJ2-7
V gene: TRBV7-9
clone size: .
D gene: .
CDR3 DNA: TGTGCCAGCAGCGACACTCTGTCCTACGAGCAGTACTTC
CDR3 protein: CASSDTLSYEQYF

J gene: TRBJ2-7
V gene: TRBV27
clone size: .
D gene: TRBD2
CDR3 DNA: TGTGCCAGCAGTTTTCGGCCGGGACTAGCGGGGGGGGCCTATGAGCAGTACTTC
CDR3 protein: CASSFRPGLAGGAYEQYF

J gene: TRBJ1-2
V gene: TRBV5-6
clone size: .
D gene: .
CDR3 DNA: TGTGCCAGCAGCATCGAGTCTCCCTCTGTGGGCTACACCTTC
CDR3 protein: CASSIESPSVGYTF

J gene: TRBJ2-7
V gene: TRBV7-2
clone size: many
D gene: TRBD1
CDR3 DNA: TGTGCCAGCAGCGCTCAGGGGGCCTACGAGCAGTACTTC
CDR3 protein: CASSAQGAYEQYF

J gene: TRBJ2-1
V gene: TRBV5-6
clone size: many
D gene: .
CDR3 DNA: TGTGCCAGCAGCCCGCAGGGGGGGAGCTCCTACAATGAGCAGTTCTTC
CDR3 protein: CASSPQGGSSYNEQFF

J gene: TRBJ2-5
V gene: TRBV2
clone size: many
D gene: .
CDR3 DNA: TGTGCCAGCAGTGTGTTATCGGAGACCCAGTACTTC
CDR3 protein: CASSVLSETQYF

J gene: TRBJ2-3
V gene: TRBV20-1
clone size: many
D gene: TRBD2
CDR3 DNA: TGCAGTGCTAGAGGAGCGGGGACTAGCACAGATACGCAGTATTTT
CDR3 protein: CSARGAGTSTDTQYF

J gene: TRBJ1-1
V gene: TRBV4-1
clone size: .
D gene: .
CDR3 DNA: TGCGCCAGCAGCCCCCCATCGCGGAGCACTGAAGCTTTCTTT
CDR3 protein: CASSPPSRSTEAFF

J gene: TRBJ1-2
V gene: TRBV7-8
clone size: many
D gene: TRBD1
CDR3 DNA: TGTGCCAGCAGCTTAGTCGTTCTGACAGGGGACCTCTCTAACTATGGCTACACCTTC
CDR3 protein: CASSLVVLTGDLSNYGYTF

J gene: TRBJ2-1
V gene: TRBV19
clone size: few
D gene: TRBD1
CDR3 DNA: TGTGCCAGTCTGGGACAGGGTGAGCAAAGTGAGCAGTTCTTC
CDR3 protein: CASLGQGEQSEQFF

J gene: TRBJ2-5
V gene: TRBV6-6
clone size: .
D gene: TRBD2
CDR3 DNA: TGTGCCAGCAGTTACTCGGTACTAGCGGTACAAGAGACCCAGTACTTC
CDR3 protein: CASSYSVLAVQETQYF

J gene: TRBJ1-4
V gene: TRBV7-7
clone size: few
D gene: .
CDR3 DNA: TGTGCCAGCAGCTTAGGGCCAGGGCTTAATGAAAAACTGTTTTTT
CDR3 protein: CASSLGPGLNEKLFF

J gene: TRBJ1-2
V gene: TRBV20-1
clone size: many
D gene: .
CDR3 DNA: TGCAGTGCTAGAGATCTGGGGAGAGGAGATAACTATGGCTACACCTTC
CDR3 protein: CSARDLGRGDNYGYTF